Listed below are T cell receptor beta chains from one sample, sequenced in a study of T-cell memory formation after mild COVID-19. TCRdb reprocessed the 5' RACE reads via MiXCR and lists one record per CDR3 protein. Found here are more than 300,000 distinct CDR3 sequences, roughly 13% of them singletons; the top ten hold approximately 22%. Sequenced: PBMCs or a T cell subset sorted from them (not recorded which). The origin of the receptors is a man aged 18 to 29 who had mild COVID-19 (a few samples of this study predate the infection). Cell type and time point are not known. The CDR3 runs from the conserved cysteine through the conserved F or W. D genes are given only for firm matches. A row's size may be missing; if present it is once, few, many or a size class.

d_call clone_size j_call v_call cdr3_nt cdr3_aa
TRBD1 few TRBJ2-2 TRBV24-1 TGTGCCACCAGCCATGGACAGGGGGACACCGGGGAGCTGTTTTTT CATSHGQGDTGELFF
. many TRBJ2-3 TRBV7-9 TGTGCCAGCAGCCCGCGGGATACGCAGTATTTT CASSPRDTQYF
. . TRBJ2-7 TRBV12-5 TGTGCTAGTGGTTTGGTATTTACAGGGAGGGACGAGCAGTACTTC CASGLVFTGRDEQYF
TRBD2 many TRBJ2-3 TRBV24-1 TGTGCCACCAGTCCTGCTAGCGGGGGGGCAGATACGCAGTATTTT CATSPASGGADTQYF
. . TRBJ2-5 TRBV4-2 TGTGCCAGCAGCGCTAATGGTGAGGGGACCCAAGAGACCCAGTACTTC CASSANGEGTQETQYF
. many TRBJ2-7 TRBV29-1 TGCAGCGTTGAAGATCGTGAGGGGGCCTACGAGCAGTACTTC CSVEDREGAYEQYF
. . TRBJ2-3 TRBV5-1 TGCGCCAGCAGCTCTAATGGGGGGCCAAGCACAGATACGCAGTATTTT CASSSNGGPSTDTQYF
. few TRBJ2-1 TRBV7-2 TGTGCCAGCAGCTTATATGTAGAGGATGAGCAGTTCTTC CASSLYVEDEQFF
. . TRBJ2-5 TRBV5-6 TGTGCCAGCAATAGGCGGGAGACCCAGTACTTC CASNRRETQYF
. few TRBJ1-5 TRBV10-3 TGTGCCATCAGTGGGGGAGGTACCAATCAGCCCCAGCATTTT CAISGGGTNQPQHF
TRBD2 few TRBJ2-5 TRBV27 TGTGCCAGCTCCTGGACTAGGAGGGAGACCCAGTACTTC CASSWTRRETQYF
. few TRBJ2-7 TRBV18 TGTGCCAGCTCGATACAGCCGGGGAGCAACGAGCAGTACTTC CASSIQPGSNEQYF
. few TRBJ1-1 TRBV5-5 TGTGCCAGCAGCTTGGGTGGGCAGAACACTGAAGCTTTCTTT CASSLGGQNTEAFF
. many TRBJ1-6 TRBV7-2 TGTGCCAGCAGCTTATCAGTGGGGAACTCACCCCTCCACTTT CASSLSVGNSPLHF
TRBD2 few TRBJ2-3 TRBV5-1 TGCGCCAGCAGCACAGGGACTAGCGGGGGGACAGATACGCAGTATTTT CASSTGTSGGTDTQYF
TRBD1 . TRBJ1-5 TRBV7-9 TGTGCCAGCAGCACCGACAGGGCCAATCAGCCCCAGCATTTT CASSTDRANQPQHF
. . TRBJ2-1 TRBV9 TGTGCCAGCAGCGGGGGGGTGGCTTCCTACAATGAGCAGTTCTTC CASSGGVASYNEQFF